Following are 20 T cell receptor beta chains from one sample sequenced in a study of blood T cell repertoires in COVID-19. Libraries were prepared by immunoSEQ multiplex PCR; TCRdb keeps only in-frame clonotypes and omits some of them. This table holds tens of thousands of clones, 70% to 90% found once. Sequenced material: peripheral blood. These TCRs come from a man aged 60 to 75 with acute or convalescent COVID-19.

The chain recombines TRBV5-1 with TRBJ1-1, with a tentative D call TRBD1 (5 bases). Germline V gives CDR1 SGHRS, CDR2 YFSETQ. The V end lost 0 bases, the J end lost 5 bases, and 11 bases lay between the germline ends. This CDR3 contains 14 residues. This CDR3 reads CASSLGAGWTEAFF. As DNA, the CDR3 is TGCGCCAGCAGCTTGGGAGCAGGGTGGACTGAAGCTTTCTTT.

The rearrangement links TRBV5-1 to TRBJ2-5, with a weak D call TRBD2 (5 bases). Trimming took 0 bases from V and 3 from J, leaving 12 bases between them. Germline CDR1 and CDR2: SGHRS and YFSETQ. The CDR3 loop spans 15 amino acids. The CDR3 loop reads CASSLASGWKETQYF. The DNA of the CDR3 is TGCGCCAGCAGCTTGGCTTCGGGGTGGAAAGAGACCCAGTACTTC.

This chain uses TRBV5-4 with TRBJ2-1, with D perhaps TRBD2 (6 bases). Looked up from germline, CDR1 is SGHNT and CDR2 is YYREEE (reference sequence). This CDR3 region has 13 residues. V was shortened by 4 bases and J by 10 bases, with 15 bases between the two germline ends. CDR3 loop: CASSDWREGEQFF. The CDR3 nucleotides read TGTGCCAGCAGCGACTGGAGGGAAGGCGAGCAGTTCTTC.

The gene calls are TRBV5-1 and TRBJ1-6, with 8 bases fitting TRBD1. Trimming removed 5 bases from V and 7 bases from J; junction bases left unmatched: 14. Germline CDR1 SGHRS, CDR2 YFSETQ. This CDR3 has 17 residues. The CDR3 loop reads CASRVRTGNEQNSPLHF. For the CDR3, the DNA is TGCGCCAGCAGGGTTAGGACAGGGAACGAACAAAATTCACCCCTCCACTTT.

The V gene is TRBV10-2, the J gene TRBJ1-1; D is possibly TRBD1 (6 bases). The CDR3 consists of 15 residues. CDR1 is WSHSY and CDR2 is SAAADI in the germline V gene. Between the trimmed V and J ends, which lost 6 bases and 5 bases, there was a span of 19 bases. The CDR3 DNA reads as TGCGCCAGCAGGCCGTCCGGGACACCGGGGACTGAAGCTTTCTTT. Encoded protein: CASRPSGTPGTEAFF.

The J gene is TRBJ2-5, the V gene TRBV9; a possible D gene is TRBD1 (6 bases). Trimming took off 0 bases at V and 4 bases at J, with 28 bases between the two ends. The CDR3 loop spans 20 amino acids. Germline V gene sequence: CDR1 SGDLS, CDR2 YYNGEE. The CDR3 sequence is CASSVVPDRPGGTGRETQYF. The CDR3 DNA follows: TGTGCCAGCAGCGTAGTTCCCGACAGGCCTGGGGGCACGGGTAGAGAGACCCAGTACTTC.

The DNA for the CDR3 is TGTGCCAGCAGCTTATCTTCTCTCCAGTACGAGCAGTACTTC. It encodes CASSLSSLQYEQYF. The rearrangement uses TRBV7-2 and TRBJ2-7; D not certain. Germline V gene data show CDR1 as SGHTA and CDR2 as FQGNSA. Deletions cut 2 bases from V and 4 bases from J, with 12 bases between. The CDR3 is made up of 14 amino acids.

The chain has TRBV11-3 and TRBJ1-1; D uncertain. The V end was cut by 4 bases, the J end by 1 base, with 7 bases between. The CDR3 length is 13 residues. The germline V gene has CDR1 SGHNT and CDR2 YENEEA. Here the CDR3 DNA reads TGTGCCAGCAGCTCGGGAGGGAACACTGAAGCTTTCTTT. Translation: CASSSGGNTEAFF.

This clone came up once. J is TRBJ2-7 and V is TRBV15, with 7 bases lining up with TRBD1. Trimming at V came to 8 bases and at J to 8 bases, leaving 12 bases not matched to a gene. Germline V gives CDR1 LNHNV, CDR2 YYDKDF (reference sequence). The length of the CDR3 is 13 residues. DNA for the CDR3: TGTGCCACCGGGAGAACAGGGGACGGACAGCAGTACTTC. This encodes CATGRTGDGQQYF.

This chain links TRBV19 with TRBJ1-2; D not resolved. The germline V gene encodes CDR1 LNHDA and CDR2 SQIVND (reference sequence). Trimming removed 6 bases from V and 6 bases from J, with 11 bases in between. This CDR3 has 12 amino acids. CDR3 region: CASSRGVHGYTF. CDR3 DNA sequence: TGTGCCAGTAGCCGAGGCGTTCATGGCTACACCTTC.

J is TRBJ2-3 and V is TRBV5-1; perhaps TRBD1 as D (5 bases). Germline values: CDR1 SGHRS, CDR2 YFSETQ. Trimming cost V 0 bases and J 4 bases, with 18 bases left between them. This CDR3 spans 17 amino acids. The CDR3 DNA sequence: TGCGCCAGCAGCTTGGTTAGGGCAGGGCCCAGAGCAGATACGCAGTATTTT. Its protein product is CASSLVRAGPRADTQYF.

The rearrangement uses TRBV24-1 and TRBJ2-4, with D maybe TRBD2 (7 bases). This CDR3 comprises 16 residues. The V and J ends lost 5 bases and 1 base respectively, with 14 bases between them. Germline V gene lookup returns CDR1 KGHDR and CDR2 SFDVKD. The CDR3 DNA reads TGTGCCACCAGTGGTGCGGGGGCCGATGCCAAAAACATTCAGTACTTC. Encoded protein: CATSGAGADAKNIQYF.

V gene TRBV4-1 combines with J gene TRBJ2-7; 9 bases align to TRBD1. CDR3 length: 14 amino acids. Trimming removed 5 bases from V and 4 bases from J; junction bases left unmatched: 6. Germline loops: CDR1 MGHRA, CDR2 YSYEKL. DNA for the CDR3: TGCGCCAGCAGCAACCGGGACAGGGCGTACGAGCAGTACTTC. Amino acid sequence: CASSNRDRAYEQYF.

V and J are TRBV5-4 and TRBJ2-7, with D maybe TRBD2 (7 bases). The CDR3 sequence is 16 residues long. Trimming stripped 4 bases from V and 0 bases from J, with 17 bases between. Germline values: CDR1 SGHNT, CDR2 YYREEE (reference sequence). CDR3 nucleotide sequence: TGTGCCAGCAGCCAAAGGGGGGGGAGCCGCTCCTACGAGCAGTACTTC. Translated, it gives CASSQRGGSRSYEQYF.

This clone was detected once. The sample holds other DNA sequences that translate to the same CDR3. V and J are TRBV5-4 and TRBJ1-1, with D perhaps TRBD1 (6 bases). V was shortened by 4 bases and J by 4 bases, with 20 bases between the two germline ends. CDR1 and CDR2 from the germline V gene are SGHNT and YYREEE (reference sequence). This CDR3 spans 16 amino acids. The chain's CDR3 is CASSPPNREGGTEAFF. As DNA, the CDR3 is TGTGCCAGCAGCCCCCCTAACAGGGAAGGGGGCACTGAAGCTTTCTTT.

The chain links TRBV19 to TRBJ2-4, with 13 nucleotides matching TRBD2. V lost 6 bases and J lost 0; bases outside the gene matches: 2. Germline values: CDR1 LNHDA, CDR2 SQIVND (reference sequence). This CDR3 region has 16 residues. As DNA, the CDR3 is TGTGCCAGTAGCCGGACTAGCGGGGGAGCCAAAAACATTCAGTACTTC. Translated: CASSRTSGGAKNIQYF.

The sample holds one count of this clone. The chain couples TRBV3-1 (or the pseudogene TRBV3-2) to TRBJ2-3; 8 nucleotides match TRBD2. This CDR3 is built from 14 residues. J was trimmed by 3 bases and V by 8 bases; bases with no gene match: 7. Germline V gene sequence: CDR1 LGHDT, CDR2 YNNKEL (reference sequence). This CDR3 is CASSRRGGTDTQYF. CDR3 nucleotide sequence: TGTGCCAGCTCTAGACGGGGGGGTACAGATACGCAGTATTTT.

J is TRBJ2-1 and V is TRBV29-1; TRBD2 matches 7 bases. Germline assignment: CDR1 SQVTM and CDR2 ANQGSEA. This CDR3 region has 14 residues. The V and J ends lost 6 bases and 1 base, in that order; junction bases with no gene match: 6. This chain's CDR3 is CSVVGRESYNEQFF. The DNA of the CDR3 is TGCAGCGTCGTAGGGAGGGAGTCCTACAATGAGCAGTTCTTC.

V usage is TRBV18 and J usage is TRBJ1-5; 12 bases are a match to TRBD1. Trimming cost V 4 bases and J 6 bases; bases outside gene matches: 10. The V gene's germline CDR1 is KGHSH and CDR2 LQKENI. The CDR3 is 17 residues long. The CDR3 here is CASSRAIWDRGPQPQHF. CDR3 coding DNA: TGTGCCAGCTCACGGGCCATTTGGGACAGGGGGCCTCAGCCCCAGCATTTT.

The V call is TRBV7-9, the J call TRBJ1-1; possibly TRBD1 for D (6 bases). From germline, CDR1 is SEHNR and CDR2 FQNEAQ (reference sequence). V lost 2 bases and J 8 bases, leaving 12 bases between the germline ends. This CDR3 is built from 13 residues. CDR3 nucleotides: TGTGCCAGCAGCTTAAATGGGGGCGAAGAAGCTTTCTTT. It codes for CASSLNGGEEAFF.